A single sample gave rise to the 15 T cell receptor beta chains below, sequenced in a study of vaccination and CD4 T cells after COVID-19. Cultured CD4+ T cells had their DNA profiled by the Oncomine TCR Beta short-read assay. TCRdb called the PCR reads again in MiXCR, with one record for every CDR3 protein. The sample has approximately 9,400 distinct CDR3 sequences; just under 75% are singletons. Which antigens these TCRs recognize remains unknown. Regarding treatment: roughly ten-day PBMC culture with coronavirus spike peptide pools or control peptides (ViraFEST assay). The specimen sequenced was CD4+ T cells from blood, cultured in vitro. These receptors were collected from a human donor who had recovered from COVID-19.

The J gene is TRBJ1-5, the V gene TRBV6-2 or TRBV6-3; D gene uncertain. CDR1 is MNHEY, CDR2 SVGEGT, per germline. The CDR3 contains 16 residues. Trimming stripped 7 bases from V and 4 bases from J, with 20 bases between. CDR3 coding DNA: TGTGCCAGCACTCGAGATATGATAACAAAGAATCAGCCCCAGCATTTT. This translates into CASTRDMITKNQPQHF.

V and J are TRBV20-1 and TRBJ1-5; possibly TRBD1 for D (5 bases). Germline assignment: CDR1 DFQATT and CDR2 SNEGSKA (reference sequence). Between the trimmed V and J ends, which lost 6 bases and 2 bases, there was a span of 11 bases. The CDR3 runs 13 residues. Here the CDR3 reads CSAVRGGNQPQHF. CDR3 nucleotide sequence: TGCAGTGCAGTAAGGGGAGGCAATCAGCCCCAGCATTTT.

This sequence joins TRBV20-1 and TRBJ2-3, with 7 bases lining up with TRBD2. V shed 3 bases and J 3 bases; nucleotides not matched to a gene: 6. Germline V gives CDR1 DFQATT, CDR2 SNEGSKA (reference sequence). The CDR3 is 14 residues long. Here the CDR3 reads CSASRRERTDTQYF. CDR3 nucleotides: TGCAGTGCTAGTCGGCGGGAGCGGACAGATACGCAGTATTTT.

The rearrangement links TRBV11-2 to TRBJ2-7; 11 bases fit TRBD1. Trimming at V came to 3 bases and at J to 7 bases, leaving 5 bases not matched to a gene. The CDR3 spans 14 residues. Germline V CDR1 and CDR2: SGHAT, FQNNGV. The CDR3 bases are TGTGCCAGCAGCTTCGTTGGGACAGGGGGGGAGCAGTACTTC. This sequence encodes CASSFVGTGGEQYF.

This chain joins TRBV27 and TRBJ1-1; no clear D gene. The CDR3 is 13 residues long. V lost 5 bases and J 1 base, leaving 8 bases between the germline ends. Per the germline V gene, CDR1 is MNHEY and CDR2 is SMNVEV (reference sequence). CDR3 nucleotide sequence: TGTGCCAGCAGTCCCCGCCGGAACACTGAAGCTTTCTTT. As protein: CASSPRRNTEAFF.

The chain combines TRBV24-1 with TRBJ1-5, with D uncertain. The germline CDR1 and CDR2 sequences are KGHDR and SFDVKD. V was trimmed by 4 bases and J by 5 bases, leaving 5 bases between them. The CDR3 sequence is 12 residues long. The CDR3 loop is CATSDADQPQHF. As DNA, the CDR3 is TGTGCCACCAGTGACGCAGATCAGCCCCAGCATTTT.

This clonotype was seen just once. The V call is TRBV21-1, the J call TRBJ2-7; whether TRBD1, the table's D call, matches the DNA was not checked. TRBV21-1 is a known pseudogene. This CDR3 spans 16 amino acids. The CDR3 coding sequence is TGTGCCAGCAGCCCTGGTCCCGGACAGGGGGCCTACGAGCAGTACTTC. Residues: CASSPGPGQGAYEQYF.

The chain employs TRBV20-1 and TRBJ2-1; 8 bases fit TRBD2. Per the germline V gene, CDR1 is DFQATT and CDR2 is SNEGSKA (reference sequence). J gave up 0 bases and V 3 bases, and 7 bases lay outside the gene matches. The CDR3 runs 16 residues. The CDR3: CSASPLAGNSYNEQFF. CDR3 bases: TGCAGTGCTAGCCCTTTAGCGGGAAACTCCTACAATGAGCAGTTCTTC.

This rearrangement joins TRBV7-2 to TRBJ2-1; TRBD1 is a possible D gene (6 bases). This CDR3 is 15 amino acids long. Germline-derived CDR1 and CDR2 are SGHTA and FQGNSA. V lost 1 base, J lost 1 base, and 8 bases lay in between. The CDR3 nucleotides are TGTGCCAGCAGCTTAGTAAGGGGGTCCTACAATGAGCAGTTCTTC. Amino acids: CASSLVRGSYNEQFF.

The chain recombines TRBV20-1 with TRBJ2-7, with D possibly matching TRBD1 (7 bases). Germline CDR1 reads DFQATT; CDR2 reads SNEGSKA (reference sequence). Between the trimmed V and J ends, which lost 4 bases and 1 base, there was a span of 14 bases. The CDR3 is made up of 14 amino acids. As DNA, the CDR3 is TGCAGTGCTACGGAGGGGGCGCGATCCTACGAGCAGTACTTC. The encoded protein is CSATEGARSYEQYF.

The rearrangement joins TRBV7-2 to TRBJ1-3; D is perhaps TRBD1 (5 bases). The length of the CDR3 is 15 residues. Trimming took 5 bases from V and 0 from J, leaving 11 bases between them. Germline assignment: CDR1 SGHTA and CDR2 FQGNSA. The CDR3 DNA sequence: TGTGCCAGCAGCCCAGGGCCGTCCTCTGGAAACACCATATATTTT. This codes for CASSPGPSSGNTIYF.

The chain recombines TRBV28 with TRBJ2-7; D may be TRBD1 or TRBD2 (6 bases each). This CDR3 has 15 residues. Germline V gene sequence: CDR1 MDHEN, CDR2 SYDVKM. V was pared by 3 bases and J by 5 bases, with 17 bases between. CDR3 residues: CASSLGGTRGDEQYF. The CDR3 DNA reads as TGTGCCAGCAGTTTGGGGGGCACACGAGGCGACGAGCAGTACTTC.

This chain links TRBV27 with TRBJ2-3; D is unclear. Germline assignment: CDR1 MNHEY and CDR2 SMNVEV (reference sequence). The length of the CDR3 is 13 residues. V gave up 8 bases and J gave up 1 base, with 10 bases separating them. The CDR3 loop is CASVGRGTDTQYF. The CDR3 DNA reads TGTGCCAGCGTGGGCCGAGGCACAGATACGCAGTATTTT.

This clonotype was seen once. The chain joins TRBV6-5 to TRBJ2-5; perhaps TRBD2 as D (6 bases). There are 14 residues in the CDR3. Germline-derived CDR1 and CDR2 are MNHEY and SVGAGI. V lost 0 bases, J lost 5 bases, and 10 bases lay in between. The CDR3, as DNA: TGTGCCAGCAGTTACTCGGCAGGGAGGGAGACCCAGTACTTC. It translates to CASSYSAGRETQYF.

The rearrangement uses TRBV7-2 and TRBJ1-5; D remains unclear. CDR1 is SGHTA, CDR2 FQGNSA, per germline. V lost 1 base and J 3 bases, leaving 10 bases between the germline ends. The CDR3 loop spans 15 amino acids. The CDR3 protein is CASSLDPRYNQPQHF. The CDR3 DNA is TGTGCCAGCAGCTTAGACCCCAGGTACAATCAGCCCCAGCATTTT.